This TCR beta chain was obtained from a study of blood T cell repertoires in COVID-19. Cohorts were based on clinical histories the participants reported. As for this clone: An end of the junction differs from the germline gene, which may be a read error. The sample has other DNA sequences that encode this CDR3 too.

Produced via immunoSEQ multiplex PCR; TCRdb's table is partial and in-frame only. The table has approximately 150,000 clones, roughly 83% seen once. Sequencing was carried out using PBMCs or T cells enriched from blood (not recorded which). The receptor comes from a man between 65 and 85 years old who had been exposed to COVID-19.

CDR3 bases: TGTGCCAGCAGCCCCATGCGGGGCTTGGGCACTGAAGCCTTCTTT. It is translated as CASSPMRGLGTEAFF. The genes are TRBV11-2 and TRBJ1-1, with D possibly TRBD1 on 5 matching bases. CDR3 size: 15 residues. Germline CDR1 and CDR2: SGHAT and FQNNGV. The complete variable domain, with remaining parts taken from reference TRBV11-2 and TRBJ1-1, reads EAGVAQSPRYKIIEKRQSVAFWCNPISGHATLYWYQQILGQGPKLLIQFQNNGVVDDSQLPKDRFSAERLKGVDSTLKIQPAKLEDSAVYLCASSPMRGLGTEAFFGQGTRLTVV.